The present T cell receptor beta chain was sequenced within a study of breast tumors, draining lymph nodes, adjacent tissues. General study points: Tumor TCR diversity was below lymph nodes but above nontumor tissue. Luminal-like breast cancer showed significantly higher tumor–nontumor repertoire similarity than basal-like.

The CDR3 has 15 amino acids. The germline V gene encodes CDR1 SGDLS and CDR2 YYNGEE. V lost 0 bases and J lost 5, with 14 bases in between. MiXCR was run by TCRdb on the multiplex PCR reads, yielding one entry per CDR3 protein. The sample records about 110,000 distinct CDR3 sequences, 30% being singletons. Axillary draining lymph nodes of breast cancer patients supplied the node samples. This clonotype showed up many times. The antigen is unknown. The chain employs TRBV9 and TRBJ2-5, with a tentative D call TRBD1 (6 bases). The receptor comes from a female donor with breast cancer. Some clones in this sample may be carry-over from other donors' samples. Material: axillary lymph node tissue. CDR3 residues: CASSVDPDRRETQYF. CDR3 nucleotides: TGTGCCAGCAGCGTAGACCCCGACAGGCGGGAGACCCAGTACTTC.